These 20 T cell receptor beta chains were sequenced from one sample in a study of blood T cell repertoires in COVID-19. Profiled with immunoSEQ multiplex PCR; TCRdb holds only in-frame clones, not every one. The data hold tens of thousands of clones, with about 88% observed a single time. Specimen: peripheral blood. These receptors were taken from a man aged 50 to 59 with acute or convalescent COVID-19.

The chain employs TRBV5-1 and TRBJ2-2; 8 bases match TRBD2. CDR1 is SGHRS and CDR2 is YFSETQ in the germline V gene. CDR3 size: 15 residues. J gave up 4 bases and V 8 bases, and 10 bases lay outside the gene matches. The CDR3 here is CASDPGLGRTGELFF. The CDR3 nucleotides read TGCGCCAGTGATCCGGGACTAGGACGCACCGGGGAGCTGTTTTTT.

V usage is TRBV28 and J usage is TRBJ1-5, with TRBD1 matching over 9 bases. The CDR3 runs 16 residues. The germline gives CDR1 MDHEN, CDR2 SYDVKM. J lost 6 bases, V lost 5 bases, and 11 bases had no gene match. The DNA for the CDR3 is TGTGCCAGCAGTACTTGGACAGGGGAGACCCTTCAGCCCCAGCATTTT. Amino acid sequence: CASSTWTGETLQPQHF.

The chain combines TRBV29-1 with TRBJ1-5; TRBD1 matches at 11 bases. The CDR3 has 14 residues. V lost 4 bases to trimming and J lost 6 bases; unmatched junction nucleotides: 5. The germline V gene has CDR1 SQVTM and CDR2 ANQGSEA. The CDR3 sequence is CSVAPGTGGQPQHF. The CDR3 region has the DNA TGCAGCGTTGCCCCCGGGACAGGGGGTCAGCCCCAGCATTTT.

Details on this clone: Compared with germline, one end of the junction differs, possibly owing to a read error. J is TRBJ2-7 and V is TRBV7-8; TRBD2 agrees at 9 bases. This CDR3 has 11 amino acids. In germline, CDR1 is SGHVS, CDR2 FQNEAQ. For the CDR3, the DNA is TGTGCCAGCAGTTTAGCGGGAGCGGAGTACTTC. Amino acids: CASSLAGAEYF.

The chain couples TRBV28 to TRBJ2-5; D might be TRBD2 (7 bases). The CDR3 sequence is 16 residues long. Germline CDR1 reads MDHEN; CDR2 reads SYDVKM. The V end was cut by 8 bases, the J end by 2 bases, with 21 bases between. In nucleotides, the CDR3 is TGTGCCAGCCGTCGATTCGGGGGGACAATTCAAGAGACCCAGTACTTC. Translated, it gives CASRRFGGTIQETQYF.

The V call is TRBV7-8, the J call TRBJ1-5; TRBD1 matches 11 bases. V lost 1 base, J lost 9 bases, and 5 bases stayed unmatched. Germline loops: CDR1 SGHVS, CDR2 FQNEAQ. CDR3 length equals 15 residues. Here the CDR3 reads CASSLGTGGQTPQHF. CDR3 in DNA: TGTGCCAGCAGCTTAGGGACAGGGGGCCAGACGCCCCAGCATTTT.

The chain uses TRBV5-1 and TRBJ2-7, with 11 bases lining up with TRBD2. Germline values: CDR1 SGHRS, CDR2 YFSETQ. V shed 3 bases, J shed 3 bases, and the junction held 17 bases outside the gene matches. This CDR3 region has 19 residues. The CDR3 coding sequence is TGCGCCAGCAGCTGGTGGACAGGGGAAGCCGGGACTAGCGGCTACGAGCAGTACTTC. Translated: CASSWWTGEAGTSGYEQYF.

The chain is built from TRBV9 and TRBJ1-3, with a tentative D call TRBD1 (5 bases). Trimming cost V 4 bases and J 5 bases, with 13 bases left between them. Germline V gene sequence: CDR1 SGDLS, CDR2 YYNGEE. There are 14 residues in the CDR3. The CDR3 loop reads CASSPAQGRNTIYF. As DNA, the CDR3 is TGTGCCAGCAGCCCGGCCCAGGGAAGAAACACCATATATTTT.

This chain joins TRBV9 and TRBJ2-5, with 16 nucleotides matching TRBD2. Per the germline V gene, CDR1 is SGDLS and CDR2 is YYNGEE. The CDR3 is 17 amino acids. Unmatched junction bases numbered 4, after V lost 3 bases and J lost 2 bases. This chain's CDR3 is CASSEGTSGGVQETQYF. CDR3 DNA sequence: TGTGCCAGCAGCGAGGGGACTAGCGGGGGGGTGCAAGAGACCCAGTACTTC.

The chain joins TRBV4-2 to TRBJ1-6; D is perhaps TRBD1 (5 bases). The germline gives CDR1 LGHNA, CDR2 YNFKEQ. Trimming took 0 bases from V and 8 from J, leaving 8 bases between them. CDR3 size: 14 residues. The CDR3 DNA reads as TGTGCCAGCAGCCAAGACGGAGGGGATTCACCCCTCCACTTT. As protein: CASSQDGGDSPLHF.

The CDR3 DNA sequence: TGCGCCAGCAGTCTCGCGGGAGTTCCCTTAGCCAAAAACATTCAGTACTTC. Translating gives CASSLAGVPLAKNIQYF. V and J are TRBV23-1 and TRBJ2-4; TRBD2 matches at 7 bases. TRBV23-1 is an open reading frame whose function is uncertain. This CDR3 has 17 amino acids. J lost 0 bases, V lost 4 bases, and 9 bases had no gene match.

The chain uses TRBV5-8 and TRBJ1-4; 10 bases align to TRBD1. The CDR3 sequence is 15 residues long. CDR1 SGHTS and CDR2 YDEGEE come from the germline V gene. Trimming at V came to 2 bases and at J to 7 bases, leaving 5 bases not matched to a gene. The DNA of the CDR3 is TGTGCCAGCAGCTTAACCGGGACAGGGGTTGAAAAACTGTTTTTT. This codes for CASSLTGTGVEKLFF.

This clone was seen once. The rearrangement uses TRBV29-1 and TRBJ2-1, with 7 bases aligning to TRBD2. J lost 5 bases, V lost 0 bases, and 4 bases had no gene match. This CDR3 has 14 residues. In germline, CDR1 is SQVTM, CDR2 ANQGSEA. The CDR3 DNA reads TGCAGCGTTGAAGACTGGGGGGGGGACAATGAGCAGTTCTTC. Protein product: CSVEDWGGDNEQFF.

This clone came up a few times. This chain links TRBV5-6 with TRBJ2-3; no clear D gene. The germline V gene encodes CDR1 SGHDT and CDR2 YYEEEE. The CDR3 covers 13 residues. V was shortened by 1 base and J by 5 bases, with 8 bases between the two germline ends. The DNA of the CDR3 is TGTGCCAGCAGCTTGTCGAGTATAGATACGCAGTATTTT. It is translated as CASSLSSIDTQYF. The full variable domain, completed using reference TRBV5-6 and TRBJ2-3, is DAGVTQSPTHLIKTRGQQVTLRCSPKSGHDTVSWYQQALGQGPQFIFQYYEEEERQRGNFPDRFSGHQFPNYSSELNVNALLLGDSALYLCASSLSSIDTQYFGPGTRLTVL.

V and J are TRBV3-1 (or the pseudogene TRBV3-2) and TRBJ2-1; TRBD2 matches 9 bases. The CDR3 covers 13 residues. V lost 0 bases to trimming and J lost 13 bases; unmatched junction nucleotides: 4. Germline V gives CDR1 LGHDT, CDR2 YNNKEL (reference sequence). CDR3 DNA: TGTGCCAGCAGCCAAGAGGCTAGCGGGATACAGTTCTTC. Amino acids: CASSQEASGIQFF.

The chain recombines TRBV7-2 with TRBJ2-3; D possibly corresponds to TRBD1 (5 bases). V lost 0 bases and J 5 bases, leaving 15 bases between the germline ends. This CDR3 contains 16 residues. Germline values: CDR1 SGHTA, CDR2 FQGNSA. The CDR3 here is CASSLAVQGKGDTQYF. CDR3 DNA: TGTGCCAGCAGCTTAGCGGTCCAGGGCAAGGGAGATACGCAGTATTTT. The variable domain in full, with the rest retrieved from reference TRBV7-2 and TRBJ2-3, is GAGVSQSPSNKVTEKGKDVELRCDPISGHTALYWYRQSLGQGLEFLIYFQGNSAPDKSGLPSDRFSAERTGGSVSTLTIQRTQQEDSAVYLCASSLAVQGKGDTQYFGPGTRLTVL.

The chain has TRBV6-2 or TRBV6-3 and TRBJ2-1; no definite D call. Germline CDR1 MNHEY, CDR2 SVGEGT. The V and J ends lost 5 bases and 0 bases respectively, with 8 bases between them. CDR3 length equals 14 residues. CDR3 sequence: CASSPVSSYNEQFF. The CDR3, as DNA: TGTGCCAGCAGTCCGGTTAGCTCCTACAATGAGCAGTTCTTC.

J is TRBJ2-7 and V is TRBV19; TRBD2 might be the D (6 bases). V lost 3 bases, J lost 3 bases, and 15 bases lay in between. The CDR3 extends over 15 amino acids. CDR1 and CDR2 from the germline V gene are LNHDA and SQIVND (reference sequence). CDR3 region: CASSMETSIYYEQYF. The CDR3 bases are TGTGCCAGTAGTATGGAGACTAGTATTTACTACGAGCAGTACTTC.

This chain connects TRBV2 to TRBJ2-3; D is unresolved. Germline loops: CDR1 SNHLY, CDR2 FYNNEI. V was cut by 7 bases and J by 1 base, with 6 bases left in between. The CDR3 runs 12 residues. The CDR3 spells CASMRGTDTQYF. The CDR3 DNA reads as TGTGCCAGCATGAGAGGCACAGATACGCAGTATTTT. Looking up the rest from reference TRBV2 and TRBJ2-3 gives the full variable domain: EPEVTQTPSHQVTQMGQEVILRCVPISNHLYFYWYRQILGQKVEFLVSFYNNEISEKSEIFDDQFSVERPDGSNFTLKIRSTKLEDSAMYFCASMRGTDTQYFGPGTRLTVL.

V usage is TRBV27 and J usage is TRBJ1-6; D not certain. This CDR3 has 17 residues. Germline values: CDR1 MNHEY, CDR2 SMNVEV (reference sequence). V shed 1 base and J shed 0 bases, with 10 bases lying between them. CDR3 protein: CASSLYGTISYNSPLHF. In DNA form, the CDR3 reads TGTGCCAGCAGTTTATATGGCACCATCTCCTATAATTCACCCCTCCACTTT.